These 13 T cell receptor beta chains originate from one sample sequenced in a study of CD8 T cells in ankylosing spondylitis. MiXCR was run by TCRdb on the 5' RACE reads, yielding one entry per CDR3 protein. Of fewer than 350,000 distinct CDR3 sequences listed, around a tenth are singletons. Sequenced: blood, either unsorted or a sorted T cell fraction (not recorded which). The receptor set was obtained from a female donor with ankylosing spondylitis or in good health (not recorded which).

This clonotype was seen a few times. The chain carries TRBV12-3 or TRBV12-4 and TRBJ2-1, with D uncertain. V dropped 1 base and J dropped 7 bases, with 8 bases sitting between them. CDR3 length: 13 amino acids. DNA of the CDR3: TGTGCCAGCAGTTTAGGGGTATGGAATGAGCAGTTCTTC. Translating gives CASSLGVWNEQFF.

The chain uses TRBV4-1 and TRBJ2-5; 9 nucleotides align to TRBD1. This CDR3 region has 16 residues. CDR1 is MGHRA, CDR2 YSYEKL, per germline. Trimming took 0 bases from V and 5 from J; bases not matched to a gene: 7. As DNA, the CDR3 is TGCGCCAGCAGCCAAGACGGAACAGGGGGCCTGGAGACCCAGTACTTC. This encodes CASSQDGTGGLETQYF.

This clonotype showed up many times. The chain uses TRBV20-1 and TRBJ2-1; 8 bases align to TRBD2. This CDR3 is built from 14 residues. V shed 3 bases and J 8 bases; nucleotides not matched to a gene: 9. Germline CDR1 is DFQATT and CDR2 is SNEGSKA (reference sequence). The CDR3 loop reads CSASGRAEFDEQFF. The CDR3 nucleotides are TGCAGTGCTAGCGGGAGGGCTGAATTCGATGAGCAGTTCTTC.

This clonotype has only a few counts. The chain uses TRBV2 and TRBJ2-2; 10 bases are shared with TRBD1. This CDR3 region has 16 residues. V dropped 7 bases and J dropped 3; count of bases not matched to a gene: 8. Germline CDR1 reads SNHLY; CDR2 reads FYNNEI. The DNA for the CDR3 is TGTGCCAGCAATACAGGGACAGGGGTTTACACCGGGGAGCTGTTTTTT. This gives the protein CASNTGTGVYTGELFF.

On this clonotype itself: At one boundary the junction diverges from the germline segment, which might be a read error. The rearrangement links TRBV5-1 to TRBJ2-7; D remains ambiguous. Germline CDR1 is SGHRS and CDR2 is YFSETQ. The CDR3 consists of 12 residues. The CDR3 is CASSLDLYEQHF. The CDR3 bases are TGCGCCAGCAGCTTGGATCTATACGAGCAGCACTTC.

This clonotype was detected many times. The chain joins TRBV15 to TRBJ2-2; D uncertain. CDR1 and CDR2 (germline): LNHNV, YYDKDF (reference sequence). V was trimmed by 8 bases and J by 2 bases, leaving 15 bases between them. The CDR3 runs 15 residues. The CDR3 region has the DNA TGTGCCACCTCAGCAATGGGGTTAAACACCGGGGAGCTGTTTTTT. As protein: CATSAMGLNTGELFF.

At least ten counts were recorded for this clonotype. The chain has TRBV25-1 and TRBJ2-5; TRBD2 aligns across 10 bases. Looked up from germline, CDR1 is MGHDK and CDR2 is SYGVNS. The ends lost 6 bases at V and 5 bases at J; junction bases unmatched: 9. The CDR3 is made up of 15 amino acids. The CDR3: CASSLESSGGETQYF. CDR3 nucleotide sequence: TGTGCCAGCAGCCTTGAATCTAGCGGGGGTGAGACCCAGTACTTC.

The CDR3 DNA reads TGTGCCAGCAGCTCGCGTGGCGTGGGGGGGGAGCTGTTTTTT. It specifies CASSSRGVGGELFF. V gene TRBV7-2 combines with J gene TRBJ2-2; no clear D. V was clipped by 4 bases and J by 8 bases, with 14 bases between them. CDR3 size: 14 residues. Germline-derived CDR1 and CDR2 are SGHTA and FQGNSA.

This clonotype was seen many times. CDR3 DNA sequence: TGTGCCAGCAGCCAAGATCTGGACAGAAGATTTTACAATGAGCAGTTCTTC. Translated: CASSQDLDRRFYNEQFF. This sequence joins TRBV3-1 and TRBJ2-1; D might be TRBD1 (6 bases). Germline V lookup: CDR1 LGHDT, CDR2 YNNKEL (reference sequence). The CDR3 consists of 17 residues. Trimming left V 0 bases short and J 4 bases short, with 16 bases between.

The CDR3 loop is CASSGFSNALYEQYF. In DNA form, the CDR3 reads TGTGCCAGCAGCGGCTTCTCTAACGCCCTCTACGAGCAGTACTTC. V and J are TRBV6-1 and TRBJ2-7; D gene ambiguous. Germline CDR1 and CDR2: MNHNS and SASEGT. The length of the CDR3 is 15 residues. The V end was cut by 6 bases, the J end by 3 bases, with 18 bases between.

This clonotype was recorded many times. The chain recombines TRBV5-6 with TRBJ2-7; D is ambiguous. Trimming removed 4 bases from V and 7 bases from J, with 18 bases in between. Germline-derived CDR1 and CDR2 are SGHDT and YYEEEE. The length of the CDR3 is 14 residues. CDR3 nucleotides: TGTGCCAGCAGCCCGGCAGCCAGTTATTGGGAGCAGTACTTC. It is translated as CASSPAASYWEQYF.

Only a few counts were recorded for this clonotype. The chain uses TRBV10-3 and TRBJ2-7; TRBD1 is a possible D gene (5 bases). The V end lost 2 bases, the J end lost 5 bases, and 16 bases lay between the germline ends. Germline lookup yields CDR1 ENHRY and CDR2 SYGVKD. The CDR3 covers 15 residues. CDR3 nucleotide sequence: TGTGCCATCAGTGAGGGAAATTCCCCCAGGGACGAGCAGTACTTC. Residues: CAISEGNSPRDEQYF.

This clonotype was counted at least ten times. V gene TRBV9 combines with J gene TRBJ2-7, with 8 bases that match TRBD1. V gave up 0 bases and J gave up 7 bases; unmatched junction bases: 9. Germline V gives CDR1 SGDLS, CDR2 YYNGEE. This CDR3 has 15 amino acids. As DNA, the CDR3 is TGTGCCAGCAGCGTAGATAGGACAGGGCTAGGTGAGCAGTACTTC. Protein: CASSVDRTGLGEQYF.